Sequencing of this T cell receptor (beta chain) was carried out in a study of blood T cell repertoires in COVID-19. The CDR3 contains 15 residues. CDR1 is SEHNR, CDR2 FQNEAQ, per germline (reference sequence). The J segment lost 6 bases and the V segment lost 5 bases, leaving 6 bases of the junction unmatched. Libraries were prepared by immunoSEQ multiplex PCR; TCRdb keeps only in-frame clonotypes and omits some of them. The sample includes 170,000 or so clones, roughly four fifths of them seen just once. This sequence originates from a woman between 65 and 79 years old with COVID-19, enrolled during active disease. The sample was peripheral blood. The genes are TRBV7-9 and TRBJ2-7; 14 nucleotides agree with TRBD2. CDR3 nucleotides: TGTGCCAGCAGCCCGGGACTAGCGGGAGCTTTCGAGCAGTACTTC. Translation gives CASSPGLAGAFEQYF.